This T cell receptor beta chain was documented in a study of radiotherapy plus CTLA-4 blockade in lung cancer. It was focal radiation plus CTLA-4 blockade with ipilimumab that patients with chemo-refractory metastatic non-small-cell lung cancer received. Comment on this clone: Its antigen is unknown.

This table comes from immunoSEQ multiplex PCR, and its TCRdb copy is limited to in-frame clones, with some not included. The sample gives 90,000 or so clones, about 80% of which show up once; 0.84% is in the top ten. Germline CDR1 LNHDA, CDR2 SQIVND (reference sequence). CDR3 length: 15 amino acids. V lost 8 bases, J lost 6 bases, and 15 bases stayed unmatched. Study observations and caveats: In blood, early T cell clone dynamics reportedly predicted response best, together with interferon-beta.

This TCR came from a human donor with non-small cell lung cancer who had stable disease on radiotherapy plus ipilimumab. Material: peripheral blood, obtained from a patient treated with radiotherapy plus ipilimumab. The V and J genes are TRBV19 and TRBJ1-2; TRBD1 matches at 7 bases. The CDR3 DNA reads TGTGCCAGTTTTTCGGGACAGACTTCCGGACATGGCTACACCTTC. It specifies CASFSGQTSGHGYTF.